One and the same sample provided the 27 T cell receptor beta chains below, sequenced in a study of T-cell reconstitution after alpha-beta-depleted transplantation in children. TCRbeta library preparation incorporated unique molecular identifiers. TCRdb re-called the PCR reads through MiXCR, storing one row per CDR3 protein. The sample records fewer than 1 million distinct CDR3 sequences, approximately 15% being singletons. Here the sequenced sample was PBMCs, mostly from graft donor cells, taken 360 days after TCRalphabeta/CD19-depleted stem cell transplant. The receptors stem from a male patient between 5 and 17 years old who had a stem cell transplant for acute lymphoblastic leukemia, so the T cells may come from the graft donor.

The chain uses TRBV11-3 and TRBJ2-1, with D perhaps given as TRBD1 or TRBD2 (6 bases each). The CDR3 covers 16 residues. The germline V gene encodes CDR1 SGHNT and CDR2 YENEEA. Trimming cost V 4 bases and J 5 bases, with 18 bases left between them. CDR3 amino acids: CASSSAWGDTDNEQFF. The CDR3 DNA follows: TGTGCCAGCAGCTCAGCGTGGGGGGACACTGACAATGAGCAGTTCTTC.

There are many counts of this clonotype. V usage is TRBV7-8 and J usage is TRBJ2-2, with 9 bases lining up with TRBD1. V was clipped by 2 bases and J by 4 bases; unmatched bases: 11. The germline V gene encodes CDR1 SGHVS and CDR2 FQNEAQ. The CDR3 sequence is 18 residues long. CDR3 protein: CASSLIGGTGFSTGELFF. The CDR3 DNA reads as TGTGCCAGCAGCTTAATCGGGGGGACAGGGTTTAGCACCGGGGAGCTGTTTTTT.

The chain carries TRBV9 and TRBJ1-6; D ambiguous. V was clipped by 4 bases and J by 0 bases, with 11 bases between them. Germline CDR1 is SGDLS and CDR2 is YYNGEE. The CDR3 is 16 amino acids. The CDR3 here is CASSLSGSSYNSPLHF. In DNA, the CDR3 is TGTGCCAGCAGCCTCAGCGGGAGCTCCTATAATTCACCCCTCCACTTT.

The chain recombines TRBV9 with TRBJ1-1, with D uncertain. CDR1 is SGDLS, CDR2 YYNGEE, per germline. The CDR3 is 15 residues long. With 1 base removed from V and 0 bases from J, the gap between germline ends came to 10 bases. The CDR3, as DNA: TGTGCCAGCAGCGTACGTGCAGGCATGAACACTGAAGCTTTCTTT. Translation: CASSVRAGMNTEAFF.

This rearrangement joins TRBV5-1 to TRBJ2-2, with D possibly matching TRBD1 (6 bases). Trimming stripped 0 bases from V and 5 bases from J, with 8 bases between. The CDR3 covers 14 residues. Germline-derived CDR1 and CDR2 are SGHRS and YFSETQ. Written as DNA, the CDR3 is TGCGCCAGCAGCTTGGCCGGACAGACCGGGGAGCTGTTTTTT. Protein product: CASSLAGQTGELFF.

The CDR3 coding sequence is TGTGCCAGCAGCTTAGCGCGATGGCAGGGGGCCCCCGGGGAGCTGTTTTTT. This translates into CASSLARWQGAPGELFF. This rearrangement joins TRBV7-9 to TRBJ2-2; 8 bases map to TRBD1. The J segment lost 6 bases and the V segment lost 0 bases, leaving 9 bases of the junction unmatched. The CDR3 is made up of 17 amino acids. Looked up from germline, CDR1 is SEHNR and CDR2 is FQNEAQ (reference sequence).

This clonotype turned up a few times. The CDR3 bases are TGTGCCAGCAGTCCTTCTGCCAGCGAGCAGTACTTC. It encodes CASSPSASEQYF. The chain employs TRBV12-3 or TRBV12-4 and TRBJ2-7; D is unresolved. The CDR3 consists of 12 residues. V dropped 5 bases and J dropped 6 bases, with 11 bases sitting between them.

V usage is TRBV28 and J usage is TRBJ2-1; 10 bases line up with TRBD2. The junction had 9 bases not matched to a gene; V was cut back by 6 bases and J by 4 bases. Germline V gene data show CDR1 as MDHEN and CDR2 as SYDVKM. This CDR3 region has 16 residues. DNA of the CDR3: TGTGCCAGCAGCCCGCAGCGGGAGGGCCGTTACAATGAGCAGTTCTTC. It yields the protein CASSPQREGRYNEQFF.

This clonotype was seen only a few times. This chain joins TRBV29-1 and TRBJ2-1, with D perhaps being TRBD1 or TRBD2 (5 bases each). Trimming pared 5 bases from V and 7 bases from J, leaving 15 bases between. Germline CDR1 SQVTM, CDR2 ANQGSEA. This CDR3 region has 13 residues. This CDR3 is CSVYLGTGNEQFF. In DNA, the CDR3 is TGCAGCGTTTATCTCGGGACGGGTAATGAGCAGTTCTTC.

This rearrangement joins TRBV2 to TRBJ1-5; D perhaps matches TRBD1 (5 bases). V was trimmed by 7 bases and J by 2 bases, leaving 18 bases between them. The CDR3 is 16 residues long. Germline CDR1 is SNHLY and CDR2 is FYNNEI. The CDR3: CASNTRRGKGNQPQHF. CDR3 bases: TGTGCCAGCAACACCCGGCGGGGGAAGGGCAATCAGCCCCAGCATTTT.

The chain recombines TRBV7-3 with TRBJ1-2; no definite D call. The CDR3 length is 12 residues. Germline V lookup: CDR1 SGHTA, CDR2 FQGTGA. The V end was cut by 4 bases, the J end by 8 bases, with 11 bases between. CDR3 nucleotides: TGTGCCAGCAGCTCCCTGGCGGGGGGCTACACCTTC. Encoded protein: CASSSLAGGYTF.

A few counts support this clonotype. V usage is TRBV3-1 and J usage is TRBJ2-1, with 8 bases lining up with TRBD2. The junction had 10 bases not matched to a gene; V was cut back by 5 bases and J by 7 bases. This CDR3 has 15 amino acids. Germline CDR1 and CDR2: LGHDT and YNNKEL (reference sequence). The CDR3 nucleotides read TGTGCCAGCAGCAGGAGCGGGAGAACGTTGAATGAGCAGTTCTTC. It encodes CASSRSGRTLNEQFF.

This clonotype was seen a few times. The chain couples TRBV6-1 to TRBJ1-3; no clear D. CDR3 length: 17 amino acids. Germline assignment: CDR1 MNHNS and CDR2 SASEGT. The V end lost 3 bases, the J end lost 0 bases, and 15 bases lay between the germline ends. CDR3 DNA: TGTGCCAGCAGTGACCCACAGCTAACAGACTCTGGAAACACCATATATTTT. Its translation: CASSDPQLTDSGNTIYF.

This chain uses TRBV12-3 or TRBV12-4 with TRBJ2-4; D gene unclear. CDR3 size: 17 residues. V dropped 7 bases and J dropped 1 base, with 20 bases sitting between them. The CDR3 is CASTIDSPTLAKNIQYF. In nucleotides, the CDR3 is TGTGCCAGCACTATTGACTCTCCCACCCTCGCCAAAAACATTCAGTACTTC.

This clonotype was picked up a small number of times. The DNA for the CDR3 is TGTGCCAGCAGTACACCGGGACAGGGCCCCCGAGGCTACACCTTC. This encodes CASSTPGQGPRGYTF. The gene calls are TRBV6-1 and TRBJ1-2, with 9 bases lining up with TRBD1. CDR1 and CDR2 from the germline V gene are MNHNS and SASEGT. J was trimmed by 8 bases and V by 5 bases; bases with no gene match: 12. CDR3 length: 15 amino acids.

In nucleotides, the CDR3 is TGTGCCAGCAGCGTAGGGTCCAATGAGCAGTTCTTC. This sequence encodes CASSVGSNEQFF. The V call is TRBV9, the J call TRBJ2-1, with no clear D. Germline CDR1 is SGDLS and CDR2 is YYNGEE. Trimming cost V 0 bases and J 6 bases, with 4 bases left between them. This CDR3 comprises 12 residues.

The V and J genes are TRBV24-1 and TRBJ1-2; 12 bases match TRBD1. The CDR3 has 15 residues. V shed 5 bases, J shed 4 bases, and the junction held 4 bases outside the gene matches. CDR1 is KGHDR and CDR2 is SFDVKD in the germline V gene. The CDR3 sequence: CATSGGTGGIYGYTF. The CDR3 region has the DNA TGTGCCACCAGTGGCGGGACAGGGGGCATCTATGGCTACACCTTC.

The J gene is TRBJ1-1, the V gene TRBV5-1, with D possibly TRBD1 on 6 matching bases. CDR1 and CDR2 from the germline V gene are SGHRS and YFSETQ. V was trimmed by 0 bases and J by 8 bases, leaving 14 bases between them. The CDR3 contains 14 residues. The CDR3 spells CASSLDGTPDEAFF. CDR3 in DNA: TGCGCCAGCAGCTTGGATGGGACACCGGACGAAGCTTTCTTT.

A few counts support this clonotype. V gene TRBV9 combines with J gene TRBJ2-7; 11 bases map to TRBD2. Germline V gene data show CDR1 as SGDLS and CDR2 as YYNGEE. The CDR3 sequence is 14 residues long. The V gene end was trimmed by 5 bases and the J gene end by 6 bases; junction bases not matched to a gene: 7. The CDR3 region has the DNA TGTGCCAGCAGTCGACTAGCGGGACAAAGCGAGCAGTACTTC. It encodes CASSRLAGQSEQYF.

This clonotype was counted between two and nine times. J is TRBJ2-7 and V is TRBV9, with 7 positions matching TRBD2. J gave up 1 base and V 3 bases, and 10 bases lay outside the gene matches. The CDR3 is made up of 16 amino acids. The germline V gene encodes CDR1 SGDLS and CDR2 YYNGEE. The chain's CDR3 is CASSADLAVSSYEQYF. Here the CDR3 DNA reads TGTGCCAGCAGCGCAGACCTAGCGGTTAGTTCCTACGAGCAGTACTTC.

The CDR3 protein is CASYGLADTGELFF. CDR3 coding DNA: TGTGCCAGCTATGGACTAGCGGACACCGGGGAGCTGTTTTTT. The chain carries TRBV28 and TRBJ2-2, with 10 nucleotides matching TRBD2. V gave up 8 bases and J gave up 3 bases; unmatched junction bases: 3. The CDR3 is 14 residues long. Per germline, CDR1 MDHEN and CDR2 SYDVKM. Complete variable domain (other parts from reference TRBV28 and TRBJ2-2): DVKVTQSSRYLVKRTGEKVFLECVQDMDHENMFWYRQDPGLGLRLIYFSYDVKMKEKGDIPEGYSVSREKKERFSLILESASTNQTSMYLCASYGLADTGELFFGEGSRLTVL.

In its sample, this clonotype was seen many times. The rearrangement joins TRBV7-9 to TRBJ2-1; unclear D gene. The CDR3 spans 15 residues. Trimming removed 2 bases from V and 3 bases from J, with 11 bases in between. Germline V gene lookup returns CDR1 SEHNR and CDR2 FQNEAQ (reference sequence). In nucleotides, the CDR3 is TGTGCCAGCAGCTTACCGACTGAGTTCTACAATGAGCAGTTCTTC. It translates to CASSLPTEFYNEQFF.

There are a few counts of this clonotype. V gene TRBV18 combines with J gene TRBJ2-7; D uncertain. The CDR3 sequence is 15 residues long. V was pared by 3 bases and J by 5 bases, with 17 bases between. Looked up from germline, CDR1 is KGHSH and CDR2 is LQKENI. CDR3 in DNA: TGTGCCAGCTCACCGGATATAGCAAGCCTGAACGAGCAGTACTTC. Amino acids: CASSPDIASLNEQYF.

This clonotype was seen ten or more times. V is TRBV20-1 and J is TRBJ2-7; 10 bases map to TRBD1. J gave up 1 base and V 1 base, and 1 base lay outside the gene matches. CDR3 length: 14 amino acids. In germline, CDR1 is DFQATT, CDR2 SNEGSKA (reference sequence). The CDR3 DNA sequence: TGCAGTGCTAGAGGGACAGGGGGTTCCTACGAGCAGTACTTC. Its protein is CSARGTGGSYEQYF.

This clonotype was counted ten times or more. This chain links TRBV5-1 with TRBJ2-1; D is unresolved. CDR3 length: 12 residues. From germline, CDR1 is SGHRS and CDR2 YFSETQ. Trimming pared 4 bases from V and 7 bases from J, leaving 9 bases between. DNA of the CDR3: TGCGCCAGCAGCAGGGCCGCTAATGAGCAGTTCTTC. Translated, it gives CASSRAANEQFF.

This clonotype showed up just a few times. The V call is TRBV29-1, the J call TRBJ2-7, with D perhaps TRBD1 or TRBD2 (5 bases each). Germline CDR1 is SQVTM and CDR2 is ANQGSEA. The CDR3 loop spans 13 amino acids. Trimming took 6 bases from V and 0 from J, leaving 12 bases between them. DNA of the CDR3: TGCAGCGTCGTCCGGGACCACTCCTACGAGCAGTACTTC. It translates to CSVVRDHSYEQYF.

This clonotype was seen only a few times. This chain uses TRBV11-2 with TRBJ2-7; 8 bases match TRBD2. Unmatched junction bases numbered 17, after V lost 2 bases and J lost 2 bases. The germline gives CDR1 SGHAT, CDR2 FQNNGV. The CDR3 sequence is 19 residues long. As DNA, the CDR3 is TGTGCCAGCAGCTTATGGGGGCCACTTCAGACTAGCGTAGCCTACGAGCAGTACTTC. This gives the protein CASSLWGPLQTSVAYEQYF.